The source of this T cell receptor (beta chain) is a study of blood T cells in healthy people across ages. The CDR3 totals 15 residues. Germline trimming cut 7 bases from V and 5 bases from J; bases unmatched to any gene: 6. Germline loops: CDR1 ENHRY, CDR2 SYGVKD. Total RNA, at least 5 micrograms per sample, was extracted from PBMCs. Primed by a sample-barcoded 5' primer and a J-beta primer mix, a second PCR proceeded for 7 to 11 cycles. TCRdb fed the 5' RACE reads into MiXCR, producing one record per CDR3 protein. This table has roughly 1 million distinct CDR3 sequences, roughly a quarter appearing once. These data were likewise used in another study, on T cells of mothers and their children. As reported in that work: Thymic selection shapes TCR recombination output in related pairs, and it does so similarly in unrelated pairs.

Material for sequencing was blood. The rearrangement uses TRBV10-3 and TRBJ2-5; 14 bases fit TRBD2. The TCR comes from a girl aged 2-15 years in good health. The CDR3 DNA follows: TGTGCCATCAATCCGGGACTAGCGGGAGTGGAGACCCAGTACTTC. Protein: CAINPGLAGVETQYF.